Each of the 14 T cell receptor beta chains below was sequenced from the same sample in a study of blood T cell repertoires in COVID-19. Some clones are missing from TCRdb's copy, which holds only in-frame ones; the method was immunoSEQ multiplex PCR. The data contain over 200,000 clones, less than 85% of them seen just once; the ten biggest clones take up about 2.5%. Sequencing was performed on peripheral blood. The receptors derive from a woman aged 70 to 79 with active or convalescent COVID-19.

This clone showed up just a few times. The V call is TRBV6-6, the J call TRBJ2-3; a possible D gene is TRBD1 (6 bases). V gave up 5 bases and J gave up 4 bases, with 19 bases separating them. Germline V lookup: CDR1 MNHNY, CDR2 SVGAGI (reference sequence). The CDR3 runs to 16 residues. The CDR3 nucleotides are TGTGCCAGCAGTCCATTCCAGGGGAGAGGGGCAGATACGCAGTATTTT. The encoded protein is CASSPFQGRGADTQYF.

This chain joins TRBV28 and TRBJ2-7; TRBD1 matches at 11 bases. J was trimmed by 5 bases and V by 2 bases; bases with no gene match: 5. The germline V gene has CDR1 MDHEN and CDR2 SYDVKM. The CDR3 spans 15 residues. CDR3 region: CASSLRTGGADEQYF. The CDR3 nucleotides read TGTGCCAGCAGTTTAAGGACAGGGGGCGCGGACGAGCAGTACTTC.

The chain links TRBV10-3 to TRBJ2-3, with D possibly TRBD1 on 5 matching bases. From germline, CDR1 is ENHRY and CDR2 SYGVKD. There are 12 residues in the CDR3. Trimming pared 11 bases from V and 4 bases from J, leaving 13 bases between. CDR3 nucleotides: TGTGCCTCGGCGGACACGGCAGATACGCAGTATTTT. Amino acid sequence: CASADTADTQYF.

The chain has TRBV6-5 and TRBJ1-1; D is uncertain. Trimming removed 7 bases at V and 4 bases at J, with 13 bases between. The CDR3 is made up of 13 amino acids. Germline V gene data show CDR1 as MNHEY and CDR2 as SVGAGI. The CDR3 bases are TGTGCCAGCACCCAGGAAGTGGGCACTGAAGCTTTCTTT. Protein sequence: CASTQEVGTEAFF.

The chain has TRBV5-4 and TRBJ1-1, with D hard to call. V was cut by 2 bases and J by 3 bases, with 8 bases left in between. The CDR3 runs 13 residues. Germline V gene sequence: CDR1 SGHNT, CDR2 YYREEE (reference sequence). This CDR3 reads CASSFQSHTEAFF. The CDR3 region has the DNA TGTGCCAGCAGCTTTCAGTCCCACACTGAAGCTTTCTTT.

The chain recombines TRBV10-2 with TRBJ1-2, with 8 bases fitting TRBD1. From germline, CDR1 is WSHSY and CDR2 SAAADI. V trimming: 10 bases; J trimming: 5 bases; junction bases outside the gene matches: 12. The CDR3 is 14 amino acids. CDR3: CAIKDRASGYGYTF. CDR3 nucleotide sequence: TGCGCCATCAAGGACAGGGCCTCGGGATATGGCTACACCTTC.

This clone was counted a few times. This chain joins TRBV3-1 (or the pseudogene TRBV3-2) and TRBJ1-3; D remains unclear. The CDR3 runs 16 residues. Trimming stripped 0 bases from V and 4 bases from J, with 13 bases between. From germline, CDR1 is LGHDT and CDR2 YNNKEL (reference sequence). The CDR3 spells CASSQDFIVRGNTIYF. CDR3 sequence (DNA): TGTGCCAGCAGCCAAGACTTCATCGTGAGAGGAAACACCATATATTTT.

The genes are TRBV11-2 and TRBJ2-3, with D perhaps TRBD2 (6 bases). V was cut by 5 bases and J by 4 bases, with 16 bases left in between. The CDR3 sequence is 15 residues long. The germline V gene has CDR1 SGHAT and CDR2 FQNNGV. The DNA for the CDR3 is TGTGCCAGCAGCATGACGGGAGCGTCCCCAGATACGCAGTATTTT. This gives the protein CASSMTGASPDTQYF.

The CDR3 protein is CASSWGLGGYTF. The CDR3 DNA follows: TGTGCCAGCAGCTGGGGACTCGGCGGCTACACCTTC. The chain carries TRBV7-8 and TRBJ1-2, with TRBD1 as a possible D gene (5 bases). V gave up 4 bases and J gave up 8 bases, with 11 bases separating them. There are 12 residues in the CDR3. The germline V gene encodes CDR1 SGHVS and CDR2 FQNEAQ.

This clone was found once. The chain uses TRBV19 and TRBJ1-1, with D uncertain. CDR1 is LNHDA, CDR2 SQIVND, per germline (reference sequence). V was shortened by 7 bases and J by 1 base, with 16 bases between the two germline ends. This CDR3 spans 15 amino acids. The CDR3 protein is CASIPPGGGNTEAFF. The CDR3 DNA is TGTGCCAGTATCCCGCCCGGTGGAGGGAACACTGAAGCTTTCTTT. Full variable domain (remainder filled in from reference TRBV19 and TRBJ1-1): DGGITQSPKYLFRKEGQNVTLSCEQNLNHDAMYWYRQDPGQGLRLIYYSQIVNDFQKGDIAEGYSVSREKKESFPLTVTSAQKNPTAFYLCASIPPGGGNTEAFFGQGTRLTVV.

The table lists this clone with a count of one. The chain joins TRBV11-2 to TRBJ2-1; D might be TRBD2 (6 bases). The CDR3 spans 14 residues. V lost 5 bases to trimming and J lost 10 bases, with 18 bases between them. CDR1 is SGHAT, CDR2 FQNNGV, per germline. CDR3 amino acids: CASSALAEPLEQFF. CDR3 nucleotide sequence: TGTGCCAGCAGCGCTTTAGCGGAGCCACTCGAGCAGTTCTTC.

This sequence joins TRBV5-1 and TRBJ2-4; 12 bases match TRBD2. The germline V gene encodes CDR1 SGHRS and CDR2 YFSETQ. V shed 0 bases, J shed 6 bases, and the junction held 1 base outside the gene matches. CDR3 size: 15 residues. The CDR3 bases are TGCGCCAGCAGCTTGGGGACTAGCGGGGTAAACATTCAGTACTTC. Encoded protein: CASSLGTSGVNIQYF. Using reference TRBV5-1 and TRBJ2-4 for the parts outside the CDR3, the full variable domain is KAGVTQTPRYLIKTRGQQVTLSCSPISGHRSVSWYQQTPGQGLQFLFEYFSETQRNKGNFPGRFSGRQFSNSRSEMNVSTLELGDSALYLCASSLGTSGVNIQYFGAGTRLSVL.

CDR3 sequence: CASSVVRDTEAFF. CDR3 nucleotide sequence: TGTGCCAGCAGCGTAGTACGGGACACTGAAGCTTTCTTT. V and J are TRBV9 and TRBJ1-1; no firm D call. The length of the CDR3 is 13 residues. Trimming removed 0 bases at V and 3 bases at J, with 6 bases between. Germline V lookup: CDR1 SGDLS, CDR2 YYNGEE.

The CDR3 region is CASSLGAGGADTQYF. The CDR3, as DNA: TGTGCCAGCAGCTTAGGAGCGGGAGGGGCAGATACGCAGTATTTT. The chain has TRBV11-2 and TRBJ2-3; 10 bases line up with TRBD2. The CDR3 runs 15 residues. The V and J ends lost 1 base and 4 bases, in that order; junction bases with no gene match: 2. From germline, CDR1 is SGHAT and CDR2 FQNNGV.